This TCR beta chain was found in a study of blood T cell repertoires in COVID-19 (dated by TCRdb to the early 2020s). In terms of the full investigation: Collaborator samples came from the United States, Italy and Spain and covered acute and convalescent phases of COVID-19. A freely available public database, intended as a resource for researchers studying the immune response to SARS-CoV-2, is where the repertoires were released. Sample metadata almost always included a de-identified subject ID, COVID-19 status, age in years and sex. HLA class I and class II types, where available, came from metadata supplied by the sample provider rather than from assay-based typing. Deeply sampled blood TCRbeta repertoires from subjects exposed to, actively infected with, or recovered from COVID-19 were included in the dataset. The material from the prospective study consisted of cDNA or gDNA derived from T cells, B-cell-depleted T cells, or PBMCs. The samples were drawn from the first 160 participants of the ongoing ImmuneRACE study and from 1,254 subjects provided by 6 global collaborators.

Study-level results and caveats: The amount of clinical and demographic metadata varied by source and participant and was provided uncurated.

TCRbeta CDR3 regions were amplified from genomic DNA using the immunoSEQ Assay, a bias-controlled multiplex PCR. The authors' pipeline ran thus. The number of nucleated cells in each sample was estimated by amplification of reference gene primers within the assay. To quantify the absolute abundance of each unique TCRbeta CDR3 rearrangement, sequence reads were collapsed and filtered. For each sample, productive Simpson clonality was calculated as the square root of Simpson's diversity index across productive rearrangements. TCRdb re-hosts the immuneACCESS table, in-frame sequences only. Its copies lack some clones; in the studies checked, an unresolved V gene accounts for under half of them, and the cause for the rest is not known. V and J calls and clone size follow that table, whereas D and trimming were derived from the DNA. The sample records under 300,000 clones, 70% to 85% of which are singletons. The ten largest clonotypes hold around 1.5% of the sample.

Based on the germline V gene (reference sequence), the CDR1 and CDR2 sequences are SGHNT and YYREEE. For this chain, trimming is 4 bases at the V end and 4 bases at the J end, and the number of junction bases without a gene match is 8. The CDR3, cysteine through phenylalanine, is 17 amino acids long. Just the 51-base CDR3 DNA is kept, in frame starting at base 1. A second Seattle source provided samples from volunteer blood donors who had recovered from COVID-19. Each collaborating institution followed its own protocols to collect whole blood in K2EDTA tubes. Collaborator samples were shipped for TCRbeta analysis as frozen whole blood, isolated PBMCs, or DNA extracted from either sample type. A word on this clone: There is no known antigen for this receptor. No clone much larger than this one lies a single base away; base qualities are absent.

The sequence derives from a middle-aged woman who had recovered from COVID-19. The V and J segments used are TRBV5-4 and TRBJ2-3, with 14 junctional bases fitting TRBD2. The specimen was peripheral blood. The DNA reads TGTGCCAGCAGCCGACGACTAGCGGGGGGGCAAGCAGATACGCAGTATTTT. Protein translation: CASSRRLAGGQADTQYF.